Listed here are 32 T cell receptor beta chains from one sample, sequenced in a study of OX40 agonist ivuxolimab in advanced cancers. TCRdb's table, derived via immunoSEQ multiplex PCR, lists solely in-frame clones and lacks some. Of approximately 65,000 clones in the sample, over 80% were seen once. The sample here was CD4+ or CD8+ T cells sorted from blood, taken in a trial of the OX40 agonist ivuxolimab. The receptors stem from an adult with an advanced solid tumor such as melanoma, head and neck, liver or kidney cancer.

The rearrangement links TRBV29-1 to TRBJ2-1; possible D gene TRBD1, 5 bases. The V end was cut by 0 bases, the J end by 4 bases, with 10 bases between. Germline V gene sequence: CDR1 SQVTM, CDR2 ANQGSEA. CDR3 size: 14 residues. The CDR3 is CSVEEVGPYNEQFF. The DNA of the CDR3 is TGCAGCGTTGAAGAAGTGGGGCCGTACAATGAGCAGTTCTTC.

CDR3 in DNA: TGTGCCAGGGAGAGGACAGGGGCTTACAATGAGCAGTTCTTC. Its protein is CARERTGAYNEQFF. V and J are TRBV9 and TRBJ2-1; 9 nucleotides match TRBD1. V shed 8 bases, J shed 4 bases, and the junction held 7 bases outside the gene matches. The CDR3 totals 14 residues. Looked up from germline, CDR1 is SGDLS and CDR2 is YYNGEE.

This clone occurred a few times. V usage is TRBV19 and J usage is TRBJ1-5; D gene unclear. Trimming pared 7 bases from V and 2 bases from J, leaving 12 bases between. The germline gives CDR1 LNHDA, CDR2 SQIVND (reference sequence). The CDR3 spans 14 residues. The chain's CDR3 is CASTRILGNQPQHF. The CDR3 DNA sequence: TGTGCCAGTACGCGAATCCTTGGCAATCAGCCCCAGCATTTT.

This clone has more than one count but fewer than ten. The gene calls are TRBV29-1 and TRBJ2-1; possible D gene TRBD2, 6 bases. This CDR3 comprises 14 residues. Germline CDR1 and CDR2: SQVTM and ANQGSEA. Trimming removed 4 bases from V and 1 base from J, with 11 bases in between. CDR3 sequence: CSVGGDFSYNEQFF. Written as DNA, the CDR3 is TGCAGCGTTGGAGGGGACTTTTCCTACAATGAGCAGTTCTTC.

The chain's CDR3 is CAWSAGGGNTEAFF. The CDR3 DNA is TGTGCCTGGAGTGCAGGGGGGGGTAACACTGAAGCTTTCTTT. The gene calls are TRBV30 and TRBJ1-1; TRBD1 matches at 7 bases. V was clipped by 1 base and J by 2 bases; unmatched bases: 4. The CDR3 has 14 residues. Germline loops: CDR1 GTSNPN, CDR2 SVGIG (reference sequence).

This chain connects TRBV19 to TRBJ1-5; no clear D. The CDR3 is 14 amino acids. Germline V CDR1 and CDR2: LNHDA, SQIVND (reference sequence). With 2 bases removed from V and 0 bases from J, the gap between germline ends came to 5 bases. Here the CDR3 reads CASSISDSNQPQHF. The CDR3 nucleotides read TGTGCCAGTAGTATAAGCGATAGCAATCAGCCCCAGCATTTT. Combining the CDR3 with reference TRBV19 and TRBJ1-5 gives the whole variable domain DGGITQSPKYLFRKEGQNVTLSCEQNLNHDAMYWYRQDPGQGLRLIYYSQIVNDFQKGDIAEGYSVSREKKESFPLTVTSAQKNPTAFYLCASSISDSNQPQHFGDGTRLSIL.

In this sample, this clone turned up once. The chain joins TRBV7-6 to TRBJ2-5; 7 bases line up with TRBD1. The CDR3 consists of 14 residues. The germline gives CDR1 SGHVS, CDR2 FNYEAQ. J lost 5 bases, V lost 4 bases, and 7 bases had no gene match. This CDR3 reads CASSYYRGEETQYF. For the CDR3, the DNA is TGTGCCAGCAGCTACTACAGGGGAGAGGAGACCCAGTACTTC.

This rearrangement joins TRBV7-6 to TRBJ2-3, with D perhaps assigned TRBD1 or TRBD2 (5 bases each). The CDR3 is made up of 16 amino acids. CDR1 and CDR2 (germline): SGHVS, FNYEAQ. V was clipped by 0 bases and J by 6 bases, with 16 bases between them. CDR3 protein: CASSLARDRAADTQYF. CDR3 bases: TGTGCCAGCAGCTTAGCCAGGGACCGCGCGGCGGATACGCAGTATTTT.

The rearrangement links TRBV7-2 to TRBJ2-7, with TRBD1 identical over 8 bases. The CDR3 sequence is 14 residues long. V shed 4 bases, J shed 6 bases, and the junction held 8 bases outside the gene matches. CDR1 and CDR2 (germline): SGHTA, FQGNSA. CDR3 protein: CASSSDRVWGEQYF. Written as DNA, the CDR3 is TGTGCCAGCAGCTCGGACAGGGTCTGGGGCGAGCAGTACTTC.

The chain uses TRBV28 and TRBJ2-5; D may be TRBD1 or TRBD2 (5 bases each). This CDR3 contains 13 residues. The germline gives CDR1 MDHEN, CDR2 SYDVKM. Trimming removed 6 bases from V and 5 bases from J, with 13 bases in between. CDR3 in amino acids: CASRTGLWETQYF. The CDR3 region has the DNA TGTGCCAGCAGAACGGGGCTTTGGGAGACCCAGTACTTC.

The J gene is TRBJ2-6, the V gene TRBV19; D perhaps matches TRBD1 (5 bases). This CDR3 has 16 amino acids. V gave up 1 base and J gave up 2 bases, with 9 bases separating them. The V gene's germline CDR1 is LNHDA and CDR2 SQIVND (reference sequence). The CDR3 loop is CASSIVPDTGANVLTF. The CDR3 bases are TGTGCCAGTAGTATAGTCCCGGACACTGGGGCCAACGTCCTGACTTTC.

The V and J genes are TRBV7-6 and TRBJ2-3; D may correspond to TRBD1 or TRBD2 (5 bases each). V lost 5 bases and J lost 2, with 11 bases in between. There are 14 residues in the CDR3. Germline CDR1 SGHVS, CDR2 FNYEAQ. CDR3 residues: CASSRMGTTDTQYF. The CDR3, as DNA: TGTGCCAGCAGCCGTATGGGGACCACAGATACGCAGTATTTT.

This clone was seen a single time. CDR3 in amino acids: CASSYQNKRVDEQFF. CDR3 in DNA: TGTGCCAGCAGTTACCAAAACAAACGGGTGGATGAGCAGTTCTTC. The V and J genes are TRBV6-5 and TRBJ2-1; D call uncertain. CDR1 and CDR2 from the germline V gene are MNHEY and SVGAGI. The V end was cut by 2 bases, the J end by 8 bases, with 16 bases between. CDR3 size: 15 residues.

The rearrangement joins TRBV11-2 to TRBJ1-2; D might be TRBD1 (6 bases). Trimming took off 10 bases at V and 0 bases at J, with 9 bases between the two ends. This CDR3 has 12 amino acids. Germline loops: CDR1 SGHAT, CDR2 FQNNGV. CDR3 protein: CAIQGPNYGYTF. The DNA for the CDR3 is TGTGCCATACAGGGACCTAACTATGGCTACACCTTC.

The J gene is TRBJ2-3, the V gene TRBV13; weak D call: TRBD2 (5 bases). The V and J ends lost 1 base and 3 bases respectively, with 11 bases between them. The CDR3 extends over 15 amino acids. Germline CDR1 PRHDT, CDR2 FYEKMQ (reference sequence). The CDR3 sequence is CASSLAIEGTDTQYF. In DNA, the CDR3 is TGTGCCAGCAGCTTAGCCATCGAGGGTACAGATACGCAGTATTTT.

This clone appeared a single time. Other DNA sequences in this specimen translate into the identical CDR3. J is TRBJ2-7 and V is TRBV28; D unresolved. With 8 bases removed from V and 6 bases from J, the gap between germline ends came to 17 bases. The CDR3 contains 13 residues. CDR1 is MDHEN, CDR2 SYDVKM, per germline. The CDR3 DNA reads as TGTGCCAGCCGACCTCTCACTCGAGGCGAGCAGTACGTC. This sequence encodes CASRPLTRGEQYV.

This rearrangement joins TRBV19 to TRBJ1-2; 8 bases are shared with TRBD1. Germline values: CDR1 LNHDA, CDR2 SQIVND (reference sequence). The CDR3 sequence is 14 residues long. V was pared by 7 bases and J by 2 bases, with 6 bases of the junction left unmatched. The CDR3 DNA sequence: TGTGCCAGTACCCGACAGGGGCCCAACTATGGCTACACCTTC. Translated, it gives CASTRQGPNYGYTF.

This chain links TRBV5-3 with TRBJ2-7; 8 bases match TRBD1. TRBV5-3 is labeled an ORF, and its function is uncertain. The trim removed 0 bases at V and 0 bases at J, leaving 5 bases unmatched. This CDR3 comprises 16 residues. In DNA, the CDR3 is TGTGCCAGAAGCTTGGAGAGGACAGGGATCTCCTACGAGCAGTACGTC. This encodes CARSLERTGISYEQYV.

The chain joins TRBV15 to TRBJ2-3; 8 nucleotides agree with TRBD2. In germline, CDR1 is LNHNV, CDR2 YYDKDF (reference sequence). Unmatched junction bases numbered 9, after V lost 1 base and J lost 3 bases. This CDR3 has 17 residues. The CDR3 is CATSRGEAGGRTDTQYF. The CDR3 nucleotides are TGTGCCACCAGCAGAGGTGAGGCGGGAGGACGGACAGATACGCAGTATTTT.

The V gene is TRBV2, the J gene TRBJ2-2; 11 positions agree with TRBD2. Unmatched junction bases numbered 4, after V lost 4 bases and J lost 6 bases. Germline V lookup: CDR1 SNHLY, CDR2 FYNNEI. This CDR3 is built from 15 residues. CDR3 sequence (DNA): TGTGCCAGCAGTGCTAGCGGGGGGAGGGCCGGGGAGCTGTTTTTT. Residues: CASSASGGRAGELFF.

This chain joins TRBV7-2 and TRBJ2-4; no clear D. V was pared by 1 base and J by 8 bases, with 12 bases between. CDR3 size: 14 residues. In germline, CDR1 is SGHTA, CDR2 FQGNSA. This chain's CDR3 is CASSLGVVRDIQYF. The CDR3 coding sequence is TGTGCCAGCAGCTTAGGGGTGGTCCGGGACATTCAGTACTTC.

The CDR3 nucleotides read TGTGCCAGCAGCCGAGGCGAAGCTGAAGATACGCAGTATTTT. Protein product: CASSRGEAEDTQYF. The V call is TRBV7-2, the J call TRBJ2-3; D gene ambiguous. The CDR3 loop spans 14 amino acids. The V gene's germline CDR1 is SGHTA and CDR2 FQGNSA. V lost 5 bases and J lost 5, with 14 bases in between.

The J gene is TRBJ2-1, the V gene TRBV19; D may be TRBD2 (5 bases). Per germline, CDR1 LNHDA and CDR2 SQIVND (reference sequence). The germline V and J ends were trimmed by 5 bases and 2 bases, with 13 bases remaining between them. The CDR3 length is 15 residues. The CDR3 region is CASSWRIPTYNEQFF. The CDR3 DNA is TGTGCCAGTAGTTGGAGGATCCCTACCTACAATGAGCAGTTCTTC.

The J gene is TRBJ2-5, the V gene TRBV7-9; 8 bases are shared with TRBD1. J gave up 4 bases and V 6 bases, and 16 bases lay outside the gene matches. The CDR3 runs 17 residues. The germline gives CDR1 SEHNR, CDR2 FQNEAQ (reference sequence). The CDR3 sequence: CASRPLFGRGLRETQYF. As DNA, the CDR3 is TGTGCCAGCAGGCCTCTCTTCGGCAGGGGGCTCCGAGAGACCCAGTACTTC.

The chain has TRBV2 and TRBJ2-3; 8 nucleotides agree with TRBD2. V shed 8 bases and J 4 bases; nucleotides not matched to a gene: 8. Per the germline V gene, CDR1 is SNHLY and CDR2 is FYNNEI. CDR3 length: 14 residues. CDR3 loop: CASRTGGPADTQYF. For the CDR3, the DNA is TGTGCCAGCCGAACGGGGGGGCCGGCAGATACGCAGTATTTT.

With respect to this clone: Mismatch with germline at one junction end may stem from a read error. The sample carries other DNA sequences with the same CDR3. CDR3 DNA: TGTGCCAGCAGTGGACAGGGCGCAACTAACGAAAAACTGTTTTTT. The encoded protein is CASSGQGATNEKLFF. The genes are TRBV2 and TRBJ1-4; 7 positions agree with TRBD1. The CDR3 consists of 15 residues. Germline V CDR1 and CDR2: SNHLY, FYNNEI.

To note about this clone: At one boundary the junction diverges from the germline segment, which might be a read error. CDR3 DNA sequence: TGTACCAGCAGCCCCGGACAGGCTAACTATGGCTACACCTTC. Translation: CTSSPGQANYGYTF. The V and J genes are TRBV7-9 and TRBJ1-2, with TRBD1 matching 7 bases. Germline V lookup: CDR1 SEHNR, CDR2 FQNEAQ (reference sequence). The CDR3 has 14 residues.

This clone has a single count. The chain combines TRBV27 with TRBJ2-7; D remains ambiguous. CDR1 is MNHEY and CDR2 is SMNVEV in the germline V gene (reference sequence). This CDR3 has 10 amino acids. Trimming removed 6 bases from V and 7 bases from J, with 7 bases in between. CDR3 nucleotides: TGTGCCAGCAGCTCACTTGAGCAGTACGTC. Its translation: CASSSLEQYV.

This clone was counted once. V usage is TRBV4-3 and J usage is TRBJ2-5; no definite D call. V was trimmed by 1 base and J by 3 bases, leaving 6 bases between them. The CDR3 is 13 amino acids. CDR1 LGHNA and CDR2 YSLEER come from the germline V gene. For the CDR3, the DNA is TGCGCCAGCAGCCAAGTTAGGGAAGAGACCCAGTACTTC. Encoded protein: CASSQVREETQYF.

This clone was detected only a few times. Other DNA sequences in the sample encode the same CDR3. This chain joins TRBV6-1 and TRBJ2-7, with 9 bases lining up with TRBD1. The germline CDR1 and CDR2 sequences are MNHNS and SASEGT. CDR3 length: 12 residues. With V trimmed by 6 bases and J by 6 bases, 3 bases remained unmatched. The CDR3 DNA reads TGTGCCAGCAGACCGACAGGGGGCGAGCAGTACGTC. This translates into CASRPTGGEQYV.

This chain joins TRBV9 and TRBJ1-3; D call uncertain. The V end was cut by 4 bases, the J end by 0 bases, with 5 bases between. Germline loops: CDR1 SGDLS, CDR2 YYNGEE. The CDR3 totals 13 residues. In nucleotides, the CDR3 is TGTGCCAGCAGCAGGGCCTCTGGAAACACCATATATTTT. This sequence encodes CASSRASGNTIYF.

CDR3 protein: CASSLGQGGGREKLFF. DNA of the CDR3: TGTGCCAGCAGTTTGGGACAGGGAGGAGGGCGTGAAAAACTGTTTTTT. The chain links TRBV28 to TRBJ1-4; 9 bases line up with TRBD1. The CDR3 loop spans 16 amino acids. Trimming removed 3 bases from V and 7 bases from J; junction bases left unmatched: 9. Germline lookup yields CDR1 MDHEN and CDR2 SYDVKM.